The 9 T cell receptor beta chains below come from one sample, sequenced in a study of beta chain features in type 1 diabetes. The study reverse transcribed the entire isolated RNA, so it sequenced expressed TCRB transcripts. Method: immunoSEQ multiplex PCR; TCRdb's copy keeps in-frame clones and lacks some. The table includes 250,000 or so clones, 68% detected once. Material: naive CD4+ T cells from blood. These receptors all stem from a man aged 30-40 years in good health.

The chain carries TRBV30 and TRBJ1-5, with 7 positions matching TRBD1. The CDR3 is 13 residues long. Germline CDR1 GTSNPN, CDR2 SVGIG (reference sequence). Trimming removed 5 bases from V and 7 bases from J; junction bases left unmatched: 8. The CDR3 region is CAWANRGDQPQHF. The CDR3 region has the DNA TGTGCCTGGGCTAACAGGGGTGACCAGCCCCAGCATTTT.

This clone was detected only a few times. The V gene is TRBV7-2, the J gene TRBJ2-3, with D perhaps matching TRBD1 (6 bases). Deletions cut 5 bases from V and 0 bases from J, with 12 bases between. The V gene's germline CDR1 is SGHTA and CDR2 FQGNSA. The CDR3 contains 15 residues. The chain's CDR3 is CASSHGQTSTDTQYF. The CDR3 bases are TGTGCCAGCAGCCACGGACAGACTAGCACAGATACGCAGTATTTT.

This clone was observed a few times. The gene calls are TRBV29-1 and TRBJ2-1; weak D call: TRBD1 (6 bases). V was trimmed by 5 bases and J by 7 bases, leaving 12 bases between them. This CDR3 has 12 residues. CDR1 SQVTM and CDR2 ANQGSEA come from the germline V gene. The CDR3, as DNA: TGCAGCGTTAACAGGGTGATGAATGAGCAGTTCTTC. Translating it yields CSVNRVMNEQFF.

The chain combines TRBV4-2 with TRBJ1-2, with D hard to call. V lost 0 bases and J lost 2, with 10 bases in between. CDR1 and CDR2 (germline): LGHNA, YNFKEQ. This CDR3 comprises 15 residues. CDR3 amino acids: CASSQDGGQNYGYTF. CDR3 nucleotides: TGTGCCAGCAGCCAAGATGGAGGGCAGAACTATGGCTACACCTTC.

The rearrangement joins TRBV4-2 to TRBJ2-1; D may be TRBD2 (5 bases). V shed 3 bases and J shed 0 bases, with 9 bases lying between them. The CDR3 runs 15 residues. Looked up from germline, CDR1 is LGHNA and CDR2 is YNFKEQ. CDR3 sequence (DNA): TGTGCCAGCAGCCAGGACTCTAGCTCCTACAATGAGCAGTTCTTC. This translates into CASSQDSSSYNEQFF.

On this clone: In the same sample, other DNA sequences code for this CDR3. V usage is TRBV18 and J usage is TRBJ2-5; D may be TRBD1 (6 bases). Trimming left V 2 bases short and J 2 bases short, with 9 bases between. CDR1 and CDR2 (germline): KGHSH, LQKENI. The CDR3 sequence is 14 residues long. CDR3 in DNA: TGTGCCAGCTCACCAAGGACAGCTCAAGAGACCCAGTACTTC. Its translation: CASSPRTAQETQYF.

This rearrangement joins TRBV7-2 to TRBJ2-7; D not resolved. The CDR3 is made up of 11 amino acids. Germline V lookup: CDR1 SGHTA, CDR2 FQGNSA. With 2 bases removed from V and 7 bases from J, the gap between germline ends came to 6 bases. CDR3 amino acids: CASSLWWEQYF. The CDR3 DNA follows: TGTGCCAGCAGCTTATGGTGGGAGCAGTACTTC. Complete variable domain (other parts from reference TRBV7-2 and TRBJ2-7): GAGVSQSPSNKVTEKGKDVELRCDPISGHTALYWYRQSLGQGLEFLIYFQGNSAPDKSGLPSDRFSAERTGGSVSTLTIQRTQQEDSAVYLCASSLWWEQYFGPGTRLTVT.

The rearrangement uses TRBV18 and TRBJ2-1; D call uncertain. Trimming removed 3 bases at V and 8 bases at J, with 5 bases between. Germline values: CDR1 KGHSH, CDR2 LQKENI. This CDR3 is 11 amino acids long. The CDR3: CASSPDHEQFF. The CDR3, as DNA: TGTGCCAGCTCACCTGACCATGAGCAGTTCTTC.

CDR3 nucleotide sequence: TGTGCCAGCAGCCAGACTAGAAGGCAAGAGACCCAGTACTTC. Translated, it gives CASSQTRRQETQYF. V usage is TRBV14 and J usage is TRBJ2-5; D perhaps matches TRBD2 (6 bases). Germline loops: CDR1 SGHDN, CDR2 FVKESK. The CDR3 covers 14 residues. Trimming pared 3 bases from V and 2 bases from J, leaving 10 bases between.